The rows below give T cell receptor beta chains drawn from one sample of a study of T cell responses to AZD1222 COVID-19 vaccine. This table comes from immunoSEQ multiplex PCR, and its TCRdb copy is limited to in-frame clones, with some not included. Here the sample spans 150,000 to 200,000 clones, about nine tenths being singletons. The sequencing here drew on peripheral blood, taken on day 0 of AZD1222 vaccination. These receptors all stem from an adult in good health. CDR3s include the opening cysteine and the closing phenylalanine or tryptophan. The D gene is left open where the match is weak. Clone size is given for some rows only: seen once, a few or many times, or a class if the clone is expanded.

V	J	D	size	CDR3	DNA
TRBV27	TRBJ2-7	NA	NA	CASSFPGELEQYF	TGTGCCAGCAGTTTTCCGGGGGAACTAGAGCAGTACTTC
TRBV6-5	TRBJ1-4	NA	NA	CASSSPSARSDEKLFF	TGTGCCAGCAGTTCCCCTTCGGCAAGATCGGATGAAAAACTGTTTTTT
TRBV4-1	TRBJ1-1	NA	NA	CASSQGVPSRGNTEAFF	TGCGCCAGCAGCCAAGGTGTGCCATCAAGAGGGAACACTGAAGCTTTCTTT
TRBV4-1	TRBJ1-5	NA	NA	CASSQRQGNQPQHF	TGCGCCAGCAGCCAAAGACAGGGCAATCAGCCCCAGCATTTT
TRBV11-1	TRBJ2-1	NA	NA	CASSLRVGEQFF	TGTGCCAGCAGCTTACGGGTGGGTGAGCAGTTCTTC
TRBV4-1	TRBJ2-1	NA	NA	CASSRSDSSSYNEQFF	TGCGCCAGCAGCCGGAGCGATTCGAGCTCCTACAATGAGCAGTTCTTC
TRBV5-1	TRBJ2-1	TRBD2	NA	CASSLALAGSSYNEQFF	TGCGCCAGCAGCTTGGCCCTAGCGGGGAGCTCCTACAATGAGCAGTTCTTC
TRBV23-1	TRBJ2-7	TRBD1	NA	CASLAARKRDRAYEQYF	TGCGCCAGTCTTGCCGCCCGGAAACGGGACAGGGCCTACGAGCAGTACTTC
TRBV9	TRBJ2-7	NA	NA	CASSVGTVYEQYF	TGTGCCAGCAGCGTAGGGACAGTCTACGAGCAGTACTTC
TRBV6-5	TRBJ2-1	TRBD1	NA	CASSQDRTIYNEQFF	TGTGCCAGCAGCCAGGACAGGACCATCTACAATGAGCAGTTCTTC
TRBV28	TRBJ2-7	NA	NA	CASSLLSGPFYEQYF	TGTGCCAGCAGTTTACTCAGCGGGCCCTTCTACGAGCAGTACTTC
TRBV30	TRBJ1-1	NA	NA	CAWSVMGAEAFF	TGTGCCTGGAGTGTAATGGGGGCTGAAGCTTTCTTT
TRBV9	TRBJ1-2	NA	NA	CASSVGWLGGYTF	TGTGCCAGCAGCGTAGGCTGGTTGGGTGGCTACACCTTC
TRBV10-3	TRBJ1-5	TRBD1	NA	CAISGDRGGNQPQHF	TGTGCCATCAGCGGGGACAGGGGGGGCAATCAGCCCCAGCATTTT
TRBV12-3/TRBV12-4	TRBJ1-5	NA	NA	CASSHLGQPQHF	TGTGCCAGCAGTCACCTGGGTCAGCCCCAGCATTTT
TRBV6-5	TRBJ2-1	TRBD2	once	CASSYRAGDYNEQFF	TGTGCCAGCAGTTACCGGGCGGGAGACTACAATGAGCAGTTCTTC
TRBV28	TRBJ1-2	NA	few	CASGGGREEGYTF	TGTGCCAGCGGCGGCGGCAGGGAGGAAGGCTACACCTTC
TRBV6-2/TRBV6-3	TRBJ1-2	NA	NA	CASSSGPAGYTF	TGTGCCAGCAGTTCCGGGCCGGCGGGCTACACCTTC
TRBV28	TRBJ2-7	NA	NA	CASSLWGEQYF	TGTGCCAGCAGTTTATGGGGCGAGCAGTACTTC
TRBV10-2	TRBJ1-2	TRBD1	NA	CASRDTGGANYGYTF	TGCGCCAGCAGGGATACAGGGGGCGCTAACTATGGCTACACCTTC
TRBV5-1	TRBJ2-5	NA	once	CASKPGTFQETQYF	TGCGCCAGCAAACCGGGGACATTTCAAGAGACCCAGTACTTC
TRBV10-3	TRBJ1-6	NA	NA	CAISDLNSPLHF	TGTGCCATCAGTGATCTGAATTCACCCCTCCACTTT
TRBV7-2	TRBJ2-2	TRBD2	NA	CASSLWTSGRAAGELFF	TGTGCCAGCAGCTTATGGACTAGCGGGAGGGCCGCCGGGGAGCTGTTTTTT
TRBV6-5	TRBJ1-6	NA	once	CASSYADSPLHF	TGTGCCAGCAGTTACGCGGATTCACCCCTCCACTTT
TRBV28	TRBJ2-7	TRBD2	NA	CASSSGGRNYEQYF	TGTGCCAGCAGTTCTGGCGGGAGGAACTACGAGCAGTACTTC
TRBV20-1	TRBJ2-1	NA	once	CSASSDARGYEQFF	TGCAGTGCTAGTTCCGACGCACGGGGGTATGAGCAGTTCTTC
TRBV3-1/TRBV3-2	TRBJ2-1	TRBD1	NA	CASSLWDRGFNEQFF	TGTGCCAGCAGCCTTTGGGACAGGGGATTCAATGAGCAGTTCTTC
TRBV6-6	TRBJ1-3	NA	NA	CASSYGGGGNTIYF	TGTGCCAGCAGTTATGGGGGAGGAGGAAACACCATATATTTT
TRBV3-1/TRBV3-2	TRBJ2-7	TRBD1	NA	CASSQGTGGVEQYF	TGTGCCAGCAGCCAAGGGACAGGGGGTGTCGAGCAGTACTTC
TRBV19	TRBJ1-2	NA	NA	CASSIFSLANYGYTF	TGTGCCAGTAGTATATTTTCCTTGGCTAACTATGGCTACACCTTC
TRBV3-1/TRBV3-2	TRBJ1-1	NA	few	CASSYLRRGGNTEAFF	TGTGCCAGCAGCTACCTCCGGCGGGGGGGGAACACTGAAGCTTTCTTT
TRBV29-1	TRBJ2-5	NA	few	CSVEGVTETQYF	TGCAGCGTTGAAGGTGTGACAGAGACCCAGTACTTC
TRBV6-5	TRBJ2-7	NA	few	CASSYSGSAYEQYF	TGTGCCAGCAGTTACTCTGGCAGCGCCTACGAGCAGTACTTC
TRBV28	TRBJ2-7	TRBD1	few	CASREPGQGFSYEQYF	TGTGCCAGCAGGGAACCGGGACAGGGCTTCTCCTACGAGCAGTACTTC
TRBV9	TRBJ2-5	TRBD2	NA	CASSVLAGPQETQYF	TGTGCCAGCAGCGTCCTAGCGGGACCTCAAGAGACCCAGTACTTC
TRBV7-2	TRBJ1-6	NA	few	CASSLVIRNSPLHF	TGTGCCAGCAGCTTAGTGATTCGGAATTCACCCCTCCACTTT
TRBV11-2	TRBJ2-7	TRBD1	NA	CASSSALGQGFYEQYF	TGTGCCAGCAGCTCAGCCCTGGGACAGGGTTTCTACGAGCAGTACTTC
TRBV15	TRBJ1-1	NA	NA	CATSREGLAGAFF	TGTGCCACCAGCAGAGAGGGCCTGGCGGGAGCTTTCTTT
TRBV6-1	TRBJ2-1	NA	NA	CASSEFLKGTLSSYNEQFF	TGTGCCAGCAGTGAATTTTTGAAGGGGACCCTGAGCTCCTACAATGAGCAGTTCTTC
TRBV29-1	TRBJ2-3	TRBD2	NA	CSVWTSGRGTDTQYF	TGCAGCGTATGGACTAGCGGGAGGGGCACAGATACGCAGTATTTT
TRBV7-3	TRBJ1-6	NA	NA	CASSLHGPESPLHF	TGTGCCAGCAGCTTACACGGTCCGGAGTCACCCCTCCACTTT